The following is a T cell receptor beta chain sequence with its context. Its antigen is not identified. The protocol was immunoSEQ multiplex PCR, while the TCRdb copy is restricted to in-frame clones and leaves out a portion. The sample consists of about 30,000 clones, around 90% of them appearing once. The entry originates in a study of a mutant IDH1 vaccine in newly diagnosed glioma. This CDR3 contains 14 residues. The V segment lost 4 bases and the J segment 3 bases; nucleotides outside the gene matches: 4. CDR1 is SGHNT and CDR2 is YYREEE in the germline V gene (reference sequence). Time point of the sample: week 11, during vaccination. Vaccination comprised doses that each held 300 ug of mutant IDH1 20-mer peptide, plus topical imiquimod.

The specimen was PBMCs, collected from a glioma patient whose treatment included an IDH1 peptide vaccine. The V and J genes are TRBV5-4 and TRBJ2-7, with 10 nucleotides matching TRBD2. This TCR came from a young man with glioma. This CDR3 is CASSLAGVDYEQYF. The DNA for the CDR3 is TGTGCCAGCAGCCTAGCGGGAGTAGACTACGAGCAGTACTTC.